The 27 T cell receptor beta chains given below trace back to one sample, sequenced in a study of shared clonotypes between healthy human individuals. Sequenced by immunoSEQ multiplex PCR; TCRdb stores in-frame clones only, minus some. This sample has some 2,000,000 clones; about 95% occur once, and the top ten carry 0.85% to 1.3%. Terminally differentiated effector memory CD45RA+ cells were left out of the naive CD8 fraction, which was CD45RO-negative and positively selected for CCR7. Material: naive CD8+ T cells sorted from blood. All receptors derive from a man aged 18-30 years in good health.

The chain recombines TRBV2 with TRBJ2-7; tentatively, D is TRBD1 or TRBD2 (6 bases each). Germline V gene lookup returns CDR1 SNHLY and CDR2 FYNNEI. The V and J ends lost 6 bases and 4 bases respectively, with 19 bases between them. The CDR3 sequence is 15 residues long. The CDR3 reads CASSLRAGGGYEQYF. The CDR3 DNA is TGTGCCAGCAGCCTCAGGGCTGGAGGGGGGTACGAGCAGTACTTC.

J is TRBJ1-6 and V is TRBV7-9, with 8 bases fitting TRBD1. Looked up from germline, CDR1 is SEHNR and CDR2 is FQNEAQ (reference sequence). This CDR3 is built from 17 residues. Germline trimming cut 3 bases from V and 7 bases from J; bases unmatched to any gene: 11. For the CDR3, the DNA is TGTGCCAGCAGCTTGGGTCCCGCGGACAGGGCAAATTCACCCCTCCACTTT. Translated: CASSLGPADRANSPLHF. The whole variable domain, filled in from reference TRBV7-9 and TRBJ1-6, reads DTGVSQNPRHKITKRGQNVTFRCDPISEHNRLYWYRQTLGQGPEFLTYFQNEAQLEKSRLLSDRFSAERPKGSFSTLEIQRTEQGDSAMYLCASSLGPADRANSPLHFGNGTRLTVT.

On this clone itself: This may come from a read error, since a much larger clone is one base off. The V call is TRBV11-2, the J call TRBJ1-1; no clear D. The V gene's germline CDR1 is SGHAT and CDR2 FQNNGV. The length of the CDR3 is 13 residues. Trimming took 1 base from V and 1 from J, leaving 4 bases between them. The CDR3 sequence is CASSLGENTEAFF. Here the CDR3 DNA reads TGTGCCAGCAGCTTAGGGGAGAACACTGAAGCTTTCTTT.

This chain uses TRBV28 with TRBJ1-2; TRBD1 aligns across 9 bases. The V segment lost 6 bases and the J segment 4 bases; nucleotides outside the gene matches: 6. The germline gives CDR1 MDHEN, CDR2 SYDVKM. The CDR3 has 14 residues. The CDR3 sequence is CASSPTGGVYGYTF. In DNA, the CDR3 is TGTGCCAGCAGCCCTACAGGGGGCGTCTATGGCTACACCTTC.

The CDR3 reads CASSSLAGDGEQYF. CDR3 nucleotides: TGTGCCAGCAGCTCCCTAGCGGGGGACGGCGAGCAGTACTTC. This chain uses TRBV7-2 with TRBJ2-7, with 10 bases fitting TRBD2. V gave up 4 bases and J gave up 6 bases; unmatched junction bases: 6. CDR3 length: 14 residues. Germline CDR1 SGHTA, CDR2 FQGNSA.

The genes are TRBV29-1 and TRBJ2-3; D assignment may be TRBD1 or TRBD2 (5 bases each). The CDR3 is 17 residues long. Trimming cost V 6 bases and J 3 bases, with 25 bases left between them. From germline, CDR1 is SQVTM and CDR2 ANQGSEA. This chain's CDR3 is CSVRLGTPGGRTDTQYF. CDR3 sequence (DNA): TGCAGCGTCCGCCTCGGGACCCCGGGTGGAAGAACAGATACGCAGTATTTT.

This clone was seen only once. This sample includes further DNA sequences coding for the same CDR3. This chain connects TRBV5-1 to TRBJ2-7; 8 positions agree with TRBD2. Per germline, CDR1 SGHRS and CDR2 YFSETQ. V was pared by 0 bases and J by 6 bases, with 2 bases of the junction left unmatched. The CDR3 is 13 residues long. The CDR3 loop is CASSLVAGREQYF. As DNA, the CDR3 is TGCGCCAGCAGCTTGGTAGCGGGGCGCGAGCAGTACTTC.

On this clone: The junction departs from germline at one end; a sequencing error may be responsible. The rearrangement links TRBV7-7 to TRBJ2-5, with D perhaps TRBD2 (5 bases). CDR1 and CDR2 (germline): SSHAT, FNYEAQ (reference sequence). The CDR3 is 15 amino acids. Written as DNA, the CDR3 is TGTGCTAGCAGCTTAGAGGGTTTCGGTGGGGAGACCCAGTACTTC. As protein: CASSLEGFGGETQYF.

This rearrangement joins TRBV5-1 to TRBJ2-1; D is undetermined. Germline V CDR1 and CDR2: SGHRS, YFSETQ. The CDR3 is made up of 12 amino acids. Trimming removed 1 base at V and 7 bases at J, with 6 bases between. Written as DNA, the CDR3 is TGCGCCAGCAGCTTGAACCGGAATGAGCAGTTCTTC. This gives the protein CASSLNRNEQFF. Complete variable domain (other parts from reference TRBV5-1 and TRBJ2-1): KAGVTQTPRYLIKTRGQQVTLSCSPISGHRSVSWYQQTPGQGLQFLFEYFSETQRNKGNFPGRFSGRQFSNSRSEMNVSTLELGDSALYLCASSLNRNEQFFGPGTRLTVL.

The CDR3 nucleotides are TGTGCCAGCAGCTTTTCACAGGGGCCGGGCACCGGGGAGCTGTTTTTT. Residues: CASSFSQGPGTGELFF. The chain has TRBV5-4 and TRBJ2-2; 7 nucleotides agree with TRBD1. The CDR3 covers 16 residues. Losses at the gene ends were 2 bases for V and 4 bases for J; bases not matched to a gene: 8. Germline CDR1 SGHNT, CDR2 YYREEE (reference sequence).

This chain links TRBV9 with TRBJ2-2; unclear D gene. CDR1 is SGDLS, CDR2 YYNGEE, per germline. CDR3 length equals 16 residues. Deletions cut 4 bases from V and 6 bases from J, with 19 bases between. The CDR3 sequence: CASSKYFVSGAGELFF. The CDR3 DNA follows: TGTGCCAGCAGCAAGTATTTTGTTTCGGGCGCCGGGGAGCTGTTTTTT.

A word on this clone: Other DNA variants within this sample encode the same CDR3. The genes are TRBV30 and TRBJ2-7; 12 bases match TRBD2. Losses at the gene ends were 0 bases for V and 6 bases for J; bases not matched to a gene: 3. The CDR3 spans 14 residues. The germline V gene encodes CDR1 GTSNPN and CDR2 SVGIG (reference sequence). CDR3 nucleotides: TGTGCCTGGAGTGTGCTAGCGGGAGGGAGCGAGCAGTACTTC. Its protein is CAWSVLAGGSEQYF.

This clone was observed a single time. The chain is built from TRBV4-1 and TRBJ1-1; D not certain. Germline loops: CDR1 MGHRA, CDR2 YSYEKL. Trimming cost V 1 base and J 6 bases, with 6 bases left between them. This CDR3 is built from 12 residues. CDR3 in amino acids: CASSQAGAEAFF. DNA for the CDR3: TGCGCCAGCAGCCAAGCTGGGGCTGAAGCTTTCTTT.

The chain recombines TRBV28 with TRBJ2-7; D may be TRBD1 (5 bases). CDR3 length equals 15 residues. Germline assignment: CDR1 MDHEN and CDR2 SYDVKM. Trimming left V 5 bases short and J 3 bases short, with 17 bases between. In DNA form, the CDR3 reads TGTGCCAGCAGTACCGACAGACGTACTCACTACGAGCAGTACTTC. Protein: CASSTDRRTHYEQYF.

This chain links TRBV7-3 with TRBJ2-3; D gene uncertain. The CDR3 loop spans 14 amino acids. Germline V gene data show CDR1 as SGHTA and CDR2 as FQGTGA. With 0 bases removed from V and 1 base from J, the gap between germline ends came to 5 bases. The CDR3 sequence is CASSLTAGTDTQYF. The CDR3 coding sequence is TGTGCCAGCAGCTTAACGGCGGGCACAGATACGCAGTATTTT.

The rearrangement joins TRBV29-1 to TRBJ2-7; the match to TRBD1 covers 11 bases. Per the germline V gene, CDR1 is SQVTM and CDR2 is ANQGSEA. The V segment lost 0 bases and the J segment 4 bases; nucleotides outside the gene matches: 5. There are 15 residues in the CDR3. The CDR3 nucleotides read TGCAGCGTTGAAGAAAGGACAGGGGGCATATACGAGCAGTACTTC. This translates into CSVEERTGGIYEQYF.

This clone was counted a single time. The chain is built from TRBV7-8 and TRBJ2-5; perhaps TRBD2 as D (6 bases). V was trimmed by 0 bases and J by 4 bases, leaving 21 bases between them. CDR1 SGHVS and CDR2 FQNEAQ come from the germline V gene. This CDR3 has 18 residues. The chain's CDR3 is CASSLAVNVAGRAETQYF. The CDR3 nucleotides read TGTGCCAGCAGCTTAGCGGTTAACGTGGCGGGGCGAGCAGAGACCCAGTACTTC.

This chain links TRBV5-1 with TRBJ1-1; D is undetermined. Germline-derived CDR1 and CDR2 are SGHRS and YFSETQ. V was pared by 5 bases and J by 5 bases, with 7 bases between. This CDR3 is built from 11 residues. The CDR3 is CASSGSTEAFF. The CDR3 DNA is TGCGCCAGCAGTGGAAGTACTGAAGCTTTCTTT.

CDR3 in amino acids: CAWSVPLGSGSVTAGELFF. The CDR3 nucleotides read TGTGCCTGGAGTGTACCCCTTGGTAGCGGGAGTGTTACGGCCGGGGAGCTGTTTTTT. This chain connects TRBV30 to TRBJ2-2, with 9 bases aligning to TRBD2. The V and J ends lost 0 bases and 6 bases, in that order; junction bases with no gene match: 17. CDR3 length: 19 residues. The germline V gene has CDR1 GTSNPN and CDR2 SVGIG (reference sequence).

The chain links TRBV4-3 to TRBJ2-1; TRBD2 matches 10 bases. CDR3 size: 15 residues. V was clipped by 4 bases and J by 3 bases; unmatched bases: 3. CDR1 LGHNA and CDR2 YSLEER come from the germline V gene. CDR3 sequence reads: CASSLTSGDYNEQFF. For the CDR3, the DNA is TGCGCCAGCAGCCTTACTAGCGGGGACTACAATGAGCAGTTCTTC.

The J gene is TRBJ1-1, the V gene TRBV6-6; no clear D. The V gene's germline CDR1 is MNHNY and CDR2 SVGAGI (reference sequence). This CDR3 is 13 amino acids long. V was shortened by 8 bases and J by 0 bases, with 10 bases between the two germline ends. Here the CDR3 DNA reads TGTGCCAGCGGGAACAGCATGAACACTGAAGCTTTCTTT. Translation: CASGNSMNTEAFF.

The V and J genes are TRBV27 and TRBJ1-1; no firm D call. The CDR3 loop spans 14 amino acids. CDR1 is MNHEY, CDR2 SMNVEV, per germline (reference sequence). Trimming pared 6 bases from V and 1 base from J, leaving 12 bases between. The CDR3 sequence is CASSHVGSNTEAFF. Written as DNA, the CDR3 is TGTGCCAGCAGCCACGTGGGCTCGAACACTGAAGCTTTCTTT.

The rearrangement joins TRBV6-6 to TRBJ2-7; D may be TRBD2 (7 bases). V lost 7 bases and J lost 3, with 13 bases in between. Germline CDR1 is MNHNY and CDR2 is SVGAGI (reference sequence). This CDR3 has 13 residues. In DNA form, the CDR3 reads TGTGCCAGCAAGGGGGAGGGCGGCTACGAGCAGTACTTC. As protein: CASKGEGGYEQYF.

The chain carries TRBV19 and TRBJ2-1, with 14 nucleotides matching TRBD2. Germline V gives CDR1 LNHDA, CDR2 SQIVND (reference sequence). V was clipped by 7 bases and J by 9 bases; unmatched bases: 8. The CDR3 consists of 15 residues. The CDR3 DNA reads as TGTGCCAGTACCCCGACTAGCGGGGGGGCCGGTGAGCAGTTCTTC. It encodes CASTPTSGGAGEQFF.

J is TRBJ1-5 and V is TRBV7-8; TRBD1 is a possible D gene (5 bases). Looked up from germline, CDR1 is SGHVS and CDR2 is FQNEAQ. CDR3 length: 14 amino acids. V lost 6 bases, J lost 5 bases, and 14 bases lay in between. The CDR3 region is CASSHPGVDQPQHF. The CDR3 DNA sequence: TGTGCCAGCAGTCACCCGGGGGTCGATCAGCCCCAGCATTTT. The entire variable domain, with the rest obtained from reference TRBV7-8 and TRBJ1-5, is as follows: GAGVSQSPRYKVAKRGQDVALRCDPISGHVSLFWYQQALGQGPEFLTYFQNEAQLDKSGLPSDRFFAERPEGSVSTLKIQRTQQEDSAVYLCASSHPGVDQPQHFGDGTRLSIL.

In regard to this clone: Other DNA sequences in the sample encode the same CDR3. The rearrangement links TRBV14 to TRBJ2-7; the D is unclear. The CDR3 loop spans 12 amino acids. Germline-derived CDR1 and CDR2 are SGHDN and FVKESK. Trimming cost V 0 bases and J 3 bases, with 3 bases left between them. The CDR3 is CASSQDRYEQYF. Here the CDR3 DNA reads TGTGCCAGCAGCCAAGACCGCTACGAGCAGTACTTC.

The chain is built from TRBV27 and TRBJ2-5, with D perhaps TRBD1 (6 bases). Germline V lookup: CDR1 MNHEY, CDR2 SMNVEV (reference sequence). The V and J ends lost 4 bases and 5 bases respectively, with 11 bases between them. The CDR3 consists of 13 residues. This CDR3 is CASSWLQGETQYF. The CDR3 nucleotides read TGTGCCAGCAGTTGGCTCCAGGGGGAGACCCAGTACTTC.